Listed below are T cell receptor beta chains from one sample, sequenced in a study of long-term antiretroviral therapy in people with HIV. The table came from immunoSEQ multiplex PCR; TCRdb's copy has only in-frame clones and leaves some out. Here the sample spans 25,000 to 30,000 clones, 95% being singletons. The input for sequencing was unsorted PBMCs, taken 5.3 years after starting antiretroviral therapy. These receptors were collected from a young man with HIV. The CDR3 runs from the conserved cysteine through the conserved F or W. The D gene is left open where the match is weak. Size is stated for part of the rows, as once, few or many counts, or as a class when the clone is expanded.

size: .
J: TRBJ1-2
V: TRBV7-9
D: TRBD1
DNA: TGTGCCAGCAGCTCAAGGGGGCAATATGGCTACACCTTC
CDR3: CASSSRGQYGYTF

size: .
J: TRBJ2-5
V: TRBV2
D: .
DNA: TGTGCCAGCAGTGCGGAGGGGCGAGAGACCCAGTACTTC
CDR3: CASSAEGRETQYF

size: once
J: TRBJ2-7
V: TRBV10-3
D: .
DNA: TGTGCCATCAGTGAGTCGAGGACAGACTACGAGCAGTACTTC
CDR3: CAISESRTDYEQYF

size: .
J: TRBJ1-3
V: TRBV18
D: .
DNA: TGTGCCAGCTCACCATCAAGGTCAGGAAACACCATATATTTT
CDR3: CASSPSRSGNTIYF

size: .
J: TRBJ2-1
V: TRBV7-6
D: TRBD2
DNA: TGTGCCAGCAGCTTAGCAGTACGTCTAGCGGGAGGGCCGAGCTCCTACAATGAGCAGTTCTTC
CDR3: CASSLAVRLAGGPSSYNEQFF

size: .
J: TRBJ2-2
V: TRBV6-1
D: .
DNA: TGTGCCAGCAGCGCAATTGGGGTCGGGGAGCTGTTTTTT
CDR3: CASSAIGVGELFF

size: .
J: TRBJ1-1
V: TRBV28
D: .
DNA: TGTGCCAGCACCGGACAGAGCGGAGGAACTGAAGCTTTCTTT
CDR3: CASTGQSGGTEAFF

size: .
J: TRBJ2-1
V: TRBV6-1
D: TRBD1
DNA: TGTGCCAGCAGTGAATTTACGGGACAGCGATCAGACTCCTACAATGAGCAGTTCTTC
CDR3: CASSEFTGQRSDSYNEQFF

size: once
J: TRBJ1-1
V: TRBV6-5
D: .
DNA: TGTGCCAGCAGCAGGGAGGGGACCAACACTGAAGCTTTCTTT
CDR3: CASSREGTNTEAFF

size: .
J: TRBJ2-7
V: TRBV9
D: TRBD2
DNA: TGTGCCAGCAGCGCTGGGACTACCGCCTACGAGCAGTACTTC
CDR3: CASSAGTTAYEQYF

size: .
J: TRBJ2-7
V: TRBV9
D: .
DNA: TGTGCCAGCAGTGGGGGGTTCGGGGCTTCAGCGTACGAGCAGTACTTC
CDR3: CASSGGFGASAYEQYF

size: .
J: TRBJ2-5
V: TRBV5-1
D: TRBD2
DNA: TGCGCCAGCAGCTTGGACGGCGGGGGGGCGGAGACCCAGTACTTC
CDR3: CASSLDGGGAETQYF

size: .
J: TRBJ2-1
V: TRBV23-1
D: .
DNA: TGCGCCAGCAGTCAATCACAGGGTCCCTACAATGAGCAGTTCTTC
CDR3: CASSQSQGPYNEQFF

size: .
J: TRBJ1-2
V: TRBV29-1
D: .
DNA: TGCAGCGTTGAAGATCAGGGTTCCTATGGCTACACCTTC
CDR3: CSVEDQGSYGYTF